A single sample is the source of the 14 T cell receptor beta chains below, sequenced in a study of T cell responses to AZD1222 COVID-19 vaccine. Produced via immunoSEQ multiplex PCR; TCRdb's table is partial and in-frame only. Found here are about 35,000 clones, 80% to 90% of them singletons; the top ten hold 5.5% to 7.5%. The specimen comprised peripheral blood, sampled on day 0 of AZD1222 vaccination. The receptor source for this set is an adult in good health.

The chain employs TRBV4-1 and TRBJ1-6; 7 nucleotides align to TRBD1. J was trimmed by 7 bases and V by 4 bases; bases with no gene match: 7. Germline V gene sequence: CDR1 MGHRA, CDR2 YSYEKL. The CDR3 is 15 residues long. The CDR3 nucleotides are TGCGCCAGCAGCCCCGGGACAGTCTCAAATTCACCCCTCCACTTT. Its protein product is CASSPGTVSNSPLHF.

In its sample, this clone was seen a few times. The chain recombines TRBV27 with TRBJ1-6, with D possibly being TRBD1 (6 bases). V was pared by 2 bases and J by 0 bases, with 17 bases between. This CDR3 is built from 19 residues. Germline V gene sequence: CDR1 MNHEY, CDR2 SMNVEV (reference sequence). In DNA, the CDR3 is TGTGCCAGCAGTTTAGGGTTCGGGACAAGGGCCTCCTATAATTCACCCCTCCACTTT. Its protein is CASSLGFGTRASYNSPLHF.

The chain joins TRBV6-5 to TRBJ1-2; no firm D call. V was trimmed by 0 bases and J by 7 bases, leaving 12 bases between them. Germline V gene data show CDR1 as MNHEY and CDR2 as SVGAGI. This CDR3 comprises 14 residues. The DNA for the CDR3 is TGTGCCAGCAGTTACTCGAGAGGTGACGGTGGCTACACCTTC. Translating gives CASSYSRGDGGYTF.

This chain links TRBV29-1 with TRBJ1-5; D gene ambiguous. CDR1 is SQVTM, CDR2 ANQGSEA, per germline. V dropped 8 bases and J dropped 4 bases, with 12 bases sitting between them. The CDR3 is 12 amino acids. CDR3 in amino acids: CSTVTGNQPQHF. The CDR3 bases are TGCAGCACCGTGACGGGGAATCAGCCCCAGCATTTT.

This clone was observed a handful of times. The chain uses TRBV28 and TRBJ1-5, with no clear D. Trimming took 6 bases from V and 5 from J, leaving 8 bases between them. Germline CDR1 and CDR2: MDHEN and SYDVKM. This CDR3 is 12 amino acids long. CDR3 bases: TGTGCCAGCAGGGCCACTGATCAGCCCCAGCATTTT. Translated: CASRATDQPQHF.

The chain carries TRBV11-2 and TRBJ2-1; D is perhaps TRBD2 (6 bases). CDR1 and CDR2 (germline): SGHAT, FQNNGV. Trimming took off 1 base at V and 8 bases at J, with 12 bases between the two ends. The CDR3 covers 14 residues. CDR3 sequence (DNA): TGTGCCAGCAGCTTAGTACTAGCAGGTGATGAGCAGTTCTTC. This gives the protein CASSLVLAGDEQFF.

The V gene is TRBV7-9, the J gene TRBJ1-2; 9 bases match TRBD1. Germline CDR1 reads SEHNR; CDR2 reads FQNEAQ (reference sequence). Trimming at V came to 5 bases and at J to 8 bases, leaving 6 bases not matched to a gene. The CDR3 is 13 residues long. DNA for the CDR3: TGTGCCAGCAGCGCACAGGGGGCGCGAGGCTACACCTTC. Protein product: CASSAQGARGYTF.

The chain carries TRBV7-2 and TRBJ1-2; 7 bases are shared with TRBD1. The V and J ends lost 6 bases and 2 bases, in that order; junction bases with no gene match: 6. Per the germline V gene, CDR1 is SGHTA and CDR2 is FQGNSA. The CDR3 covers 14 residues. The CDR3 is CASSTGQDNYGYTF. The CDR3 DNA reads TGTGCCAGCAGTACCGGACAGGACAACTATGGCTACACCTTC.

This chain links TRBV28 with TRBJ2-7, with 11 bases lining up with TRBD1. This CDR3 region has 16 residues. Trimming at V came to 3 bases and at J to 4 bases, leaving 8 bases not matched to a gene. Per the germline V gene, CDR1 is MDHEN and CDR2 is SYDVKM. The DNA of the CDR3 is TGTGCCAGCAGTTTGGCGGGACAGGGGGGGGGTTACGAGCAGTACTTC. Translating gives CASSLAGQGGGYEQYF. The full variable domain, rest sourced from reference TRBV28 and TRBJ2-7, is DVKVTQSSRYLVKRTGEKVFLECVQDMDHENMFWYRQDPGLGLRLIYFSYDVKMKEKGDIPEGYSVSREKKERFSLILESASTNQTSMYLCASSLAGQGGGYEQYFGPGTRLTVT.

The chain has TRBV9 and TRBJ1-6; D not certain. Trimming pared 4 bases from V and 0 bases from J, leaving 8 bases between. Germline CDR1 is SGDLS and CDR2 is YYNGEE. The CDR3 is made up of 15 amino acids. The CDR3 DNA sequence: TGTGCCAGCAGCCCAAAAAGCTCCTATAATTCACCCCTCCACTTT. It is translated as CASSPKSSYNSPLHF.

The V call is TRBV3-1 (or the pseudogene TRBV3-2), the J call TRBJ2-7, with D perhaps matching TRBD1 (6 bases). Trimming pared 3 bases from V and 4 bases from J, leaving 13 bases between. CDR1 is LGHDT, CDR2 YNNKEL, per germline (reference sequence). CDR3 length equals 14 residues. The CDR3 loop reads CASSQRTVRYEQYF. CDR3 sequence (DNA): TGTGCCAGCAGCCAGAGGACAGTTCGATACGAGCAGTACTTC.

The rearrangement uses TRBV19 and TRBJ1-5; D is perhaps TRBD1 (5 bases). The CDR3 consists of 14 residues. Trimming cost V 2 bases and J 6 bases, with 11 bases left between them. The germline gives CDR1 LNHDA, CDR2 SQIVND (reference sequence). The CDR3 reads CASSITGAGQPQHF. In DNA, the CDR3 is TGTGCCAGTAGTATAACTGGGGCTGGTCAGCCCCAGCATTTT.

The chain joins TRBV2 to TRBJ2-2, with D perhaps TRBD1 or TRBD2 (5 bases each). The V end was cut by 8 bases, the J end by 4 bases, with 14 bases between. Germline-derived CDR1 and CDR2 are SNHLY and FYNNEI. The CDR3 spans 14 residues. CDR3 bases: TGTGCCAGCTCAGGGAGAGGGGTCACCGGGGAGCTGTTTTTT. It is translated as CASSGRGVTGELFF.

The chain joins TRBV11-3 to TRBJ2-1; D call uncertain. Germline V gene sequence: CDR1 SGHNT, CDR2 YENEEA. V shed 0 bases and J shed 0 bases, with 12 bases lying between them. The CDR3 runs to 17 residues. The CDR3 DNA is TGTGCCAGCAGCTTAGAGTACGGACCGAGCTCCTACAATGAGCAGTTCTTC. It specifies CASSLEYGPSSYNEQFF.